This T cell receptor beta chain was captured by sequencing in a study of OX40 agonist ivuxolimab in advanced cancers. The wider study: Patients received intravenous ivuxolimab every 2 weeks at 0.01 to 10 mg/kg. Cohort: 65% to 90% men, mean age about 62, aged about 23 to 79.

Autoimmune disease history or systemic immunosuppression led to patients being barred. The CDR3 covers 13 residues. CDR1 is KGHSH, CDR2 LQKENI, per germline. V lost 3 bases and J lost 9, with 12 bases in between. Assay used: immunoSEQ multiplex PCR; TCRdb lists only in-frame clones, some missing. This sample carries fewer than 100,000 clones, roughly 88% of them seen once, and the ten largest clones take less than 0.35%. The chain carries TRBV18 and TRBJ1-5; D is undetermined. The specimen comprised CD4+ or CD8+ T cells sorted from blood, sampled in a trial of the OX40 agonist ivuxolimab. The clonotype originates from an adult with an advanced solid tumor such as melanoma, head and neck, liver or kidney cancer. The CDR3 loop reads CASSPKGSGPQHF. The DNA of the CDR3 is TGTGCCAGCTCACCCAAAGGATCTGGGCCCCAGCATTTT.